These T cell receptor beta chains were read from a single sample in a study of cytomegalovirus exposure and HLA in healthy donors. Profiled with immunoSEQ multiplex PCR; TCRdb holds only in-frame clones, not every one. The profile shows under 250,000 clones, around four fifths of them singletons. Sample: PBMCs. The receptors here all came from a woman younger than 30 in good health and CMV-seronegative. Both conserved end residues are part of each CDR3. D genes are given only for firm matches. Some rows have no size entry. The others give once, few or many, or a class for an expanded clone.

abundance: NA; j_gene: TRBJ1-1; d_gene: NA; v_gene: TRBV18; CDR3nt: TGTGCCAGCTCACAGGGGAGAGGCACTGAAGCTTTCTTT; CDR3aa: CASSQGRGTEAFF
abundance: NA; j_gene: TRBJ1-5; d_gene: NA; v_gene: TRBV6-5; CDR3nt: TGTGCCAGCAGTTACACCCCGCATCAGCCCCAGCATTTT; CDR3aa: CASSYTPHQPQHF
abundance: NA; j_gene: TRBJ1-5; d_gene: TRBD1; v_gene: TRBV28; CDR3nt: TGTGCCAGCAGTTTACCACAGGGGACGGGAAGCAATCAGCCCCAGCATTTT; CDR3aa: CASSLPQGTGSNQPQHF
abundance: NA; j_gene: TRBJ2-1; d_gene: NA; v_gene: TRBV5-1; CDR3nt: TGCGCCAGCAGCTCCTTTCTGAATGAGCAGTTCTTC; CDR3aa: CASSSFLNEQFF
abundance: NA; j_gene: TRBJ1-2; d_gene: NA; v_gene: TRBV9; CDR3nt: TGTGCCAGCAGCGGAGGGAACTATGGCTACACCTTC; CDR3aa: CASSGGNYGYTF
abundance: NA; j_gene: TRBJ1-4; d_gene: NA; v_gene: TRBV4-2; CDR3nt: TGTGCCAGCAGCCTTTCTCGCAGGGCAGAAAATGAAAAACTGTTTTTT; CDR3aa: CASSLSRRAENEKLFF
abundance: NA; j_gene: TRBJ2-5; d_gene: TRBD1; v_gene: TRBV7-7; CDR3nt: TGTGCTAGCAGCTTACAGGGGAGACAAGAGACCCAGTACTTC; CDR3aa: CASSLQGRQETQYF
abundance: few; j_gene: TRBJ2-7; d_gene: NA; v_gene: TRBV4-1; CDR3nt: TGCGCCAGCAGCCAAGGTCGTCCGGGACTCCAGACCTACGAGCAGTACTTC; CDR3aa: CASSQGRPGLQTYEQYF
abundance: NA; j_gene: TRBJ2-7; d_gene: TRBD2; v_gene: TRBV13; CDR3nt: TGTGCCAGCAGCTCAACCGCTAGCGGGAAAGGCGAGCAGTACTTC; CDR3aa: CASSSTASGKGEQYF
abundance: NA; j_gene: TRBJ1-5; d_gene: TRBD1; v_gene: TRBV27; CDR3nt: TGTGCCAGCAGCCAGAGGGACAGTTTCCAGCCCCAGCATTTT; CDR3aa: CASSQRDSFQPQHF
abundance: NA; j_gene: TRBJ2-1; d_gene: NA; v_gene: TRBV29-1; CDR3nt: TGCAGCGTTGAAAGGCGCAGGGGATACTCCTACAATGAGCAGTTCTTC; CDR3aa: CSVERRRGYSYNEQFF